The present TCR beta chain was sequenced within a study of cytomegalovirus exposure and HLA in healthy donors. Study findings and constraints: The number of N-insertions in an Asian-associated ancestry cluster was reportedly below the approximately 700-donor mean in a later analysis.

The study ran its PCR with 60 Vbeta and 13 Jbeta primers. Clones were sequenced by immunoSEQ multiplex PCR, and TCRdb holds only the in-frame ones, with some missing. The repertoire consists of about 140,000 clones, with around 80% occurring once and the leading ten covering approximately 5.1%. Concerning this clone itself: Its target is unknown.

This TCR was sampled from a male donor in good health and CMV-seronegative. Sequenced input: PBMCs.

The CDR3 region has the DNA TGTGCCAGCAGCCGACAGGGGACAGATACGCAGTATTTT. Translated, it gives CASSRQGTDTQYF. The V and J genes are TRBV5-8 and TRBJ2-3; 8 positions agree with TRBD1. Germline V lookup: CDR1 SGHTS, CDR2 YDEGEE. With 4 bases clipped from V and 3 bases from J, the junction kept 1 base outside the gene matches. The CDR3 sequence is 13 residues long. Supplemented by reference TRBV5-8 and TRBJ2-3, the full variable domain reads EAGVTQSPTHLIKTRGQQATLRCSPISGHTSVYWYQQALGLGLQFLLWYDEGEERNRGNFPPRFSGRQFPNYSSELNVNALELEDSALYLCASSRQGTDTQYFGPGTRLTVL.